The clone carrying this T cell receptor (beta chain) has only a few counts. Antigen unknown. This sample is part of a study of T cell repertoires in cytomegalovirus infection. TCRdb redid the calling of the reads with MiXCR, one entry per CDR3 protein. This sample has just over 300,000 distinct CDR3 sequences, with around a sixth found just once. Points from the study as a whole: Of the TCR beta families, the public ones yielded a cumulative frequency that identified carriers of CMV plus the relevant HLA.

The germline V gene encodes CDR1 MGHDK and CDR2 SYGVNS. There are 13 residues in the CDR3. V was cut by 5 bases and J by 7 bases, with 14 bases left in between. The rearrangement uses TRBV25-1 and TRBJ1-1; D gene uncertain. The TCR comes from a human donor in good health (CMV status not recorded). Some clones in this sample may be carry-over from other donors' samples. The sample consisted of PBMCs. CDR3 sequence (DNA): TGTGCCAGCAGTCCGTTTTATCCGGGTGAAGCTTTCTTT. Translating gives CASSPFYPGEAFF.